These T cell receptor beta chains were read from a single sample in a study of cytomegalovirus exposure and HLA in healthy donors. The protocol was immunoSEQ multiplex PCR, while the TCRdb copy is restricted to in-frame clones and leaves out a portion. The data contain 170,000 or so clones, about 83% of them seen just once; the ten biggest clones take up 4.8%. The sample was PBMCs. The receptors were sampled from a girl under 18 in good health and CMV-seropositive. CDR3s include the opening cysteine and the closing phenylalanine or tryptophan. The order of the fields is V gene, CDR3 protein.

TRBV5-1,CASSSGQRTVNEKLFF
TRBV19,CASSHPGQMSTEAFF
TRBV28,CASSPSGGDGSEQFF
TRBV18,CASSHGQGGPYEQYF
TRBV7-9,CASSRDIRLTGNGYTF
TRBV28,CASNTPGQVSPAFF
TRBV2,CASSAVPNEQYF
TRBV19,CASSPRGNTIYF
TRBV6-5,CASSTQGGYTF
TRBV5-1,CASSWGGEGTEAFF
TRBV7-2,CAIRTGGSYEQYF
TRBV5-1,CASSLAGGDTDTQYF
TRBV5-4,CASSWIGGNKEAFF
TRBV5-1,CASSLRAGGQDTQYF
TRBV7-9,CASSSSPPGGNTEAFF
TRBV5-4,CASSSSLGGGRLVYGYTF
TRBV5-1,CASSSRQGRTEAFF
TRBV29-1,CSVVVRATEAFF
TRBV5-1,CASSLQRGATDTQYF
TRBV6-4,CASSDSSTTGPFYGYTF
TRBV19,CASSATGGGSPLHF
TRBV5-4,CASSLPGHRSYEQYF
TRBV5-1,CASSLGGTNEKLFF
TRBV5-5,CASSLVARNTEAFF
TRBV25-1,CASSEPTRGADTQYF
TRBV27,CASSLQGYEQYF
TRBV6-1,CASSRTPEGGNTIYF
TRBV27,CASSFLGAGSPLHF
TRBV9,CASSAGGSGYTF